Listed below are T cell receptor beta chains from one sample, sequenced in a study of cytomegalovirus exposure and HLA in healthy donors. Profiling relied on immunoSEQ multiplex PCR, and the TCRdb table lists in-frame clones only, not all of them. The sample consists of about 70,000 clones, approximately 92% of them appearing once. Sequenced sample: PBMCs. These receptors were taken from a man between 18 and 29 years old in good health and CMV-seropositive. Both conserved end residues are part of each CDR3.

v_call | cdr3_aa
TRBV7-9 | CASSLSLGPQETQYF
TRBV28 | CASSLGRTLQPQHF
TRBV28 | CASSPGREDGYTF
TRBV19 | CASKRDSYNEQFF
TRBV9 | CASSVASAGGSRGNEQFF
TRBV5-6 | CASSPGKYTGELFF
TRBV19 | CASSMDSSSYEQYF
TRBV10-1 | CASSMGQGNQPQHF
TRBV7-2 | CASSLGLAGGPTDTQYF
TRBV28 | CASSLSGGLGDTQYF
TRBV5-6 | CASSLGAPQGLNIQYF
TRBV18 | CASSPPSEADTQYF
TRBV5-8 | CASSSGGRYTDTQYF
TRBV19 | CASSSLDRRYSNQPQHF
TRBV29-1 | CSVQLRGTQYF
TRBV2 | CANGLGGGSEQFF
TRBV10-1 | CAGTTSGDLYNEQFF
TRBV27 | CASRRLAVREQYF
TRBV28 | CASSSTHSGRGDEQFF
TRBV16 | CASSTDFGDRVRKTYGYTF
TRBV5-1 | CASSLVGTGFLSYEQYF
TRBV19 | CASSPRENTEAFF
TRBV10-2 | CASSPIRTGRNQPQHF
TRBV5-1 | CASSFWGKGAISGANVLTF
TRBV7-9 | CASSLALQGRVYEQYF
TRBV5-1 | CASSPWTGRAGTGELFF
TRBV5-6 | CASSFGTDYEQYF
TRBV29-1 | CSVRGTGSGTDTQYF
TRBV7-3 | CASSLWGGDTQYF
TRBV2 | CASSLSSGANVLTF
TRBV10-1 | CASSDGPQGKKYEQYF
TRBV29-1 | CSVGDRQAKNIQYF
TRBV28 | CASSRPQGASVNEQFF
TRBV6-6 | CASSDAAGGFF
TRBV7-8 | CASSPLPGSGNEQFF
TRBV18 | CASSASTDTQYF
TRBV4-2 | CASFDSGRSNEQFF
TRBV30 | CAWSGAGIQETQYF
TRBV6-1 | CASRLGQGSEQYF
TRBV19 | CASSITGETDTQYF
TRBV10-2 | CASSEEGLGGNEQFF
TRBV30 | CAWSVGGHYGYTF
TRBV19 | CASTITPGGNYGYTF
TRBV7-9 | CASSSPGQGFGEQYF
TRBV6-5 | CASSDNTLSYNEQFF